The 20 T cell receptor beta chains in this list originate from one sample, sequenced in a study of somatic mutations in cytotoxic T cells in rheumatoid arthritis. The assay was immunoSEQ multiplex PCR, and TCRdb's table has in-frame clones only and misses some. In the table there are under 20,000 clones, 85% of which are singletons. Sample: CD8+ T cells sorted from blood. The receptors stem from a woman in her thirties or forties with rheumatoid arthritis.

The CDR3 region is CASSRDEKIPLSGANVLTF. CDR3 DNA sequence: TGTGCCAGCAGCCGAGACGAGAAGATCCCCCTCTCTGGGGCCAACGTCCTGACTTTC. The chain couples TRBV14 to TRBJ2-6; D remains unclear. Germline CDR1 reads SGHDN; CDR2 reads FVKESK. Between the trimmed V and J ends, which lost 4 bases and 0 bases, there was a span of 19 bases. The CDR3 runs 19 residues.

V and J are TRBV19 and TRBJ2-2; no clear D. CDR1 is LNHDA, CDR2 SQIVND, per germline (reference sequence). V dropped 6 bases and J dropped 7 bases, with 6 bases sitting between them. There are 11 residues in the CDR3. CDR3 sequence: CASSVSGELFF. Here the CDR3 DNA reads TGTGCCAGTAGCGTTAGCGGGGAGCTGTTTTTT.

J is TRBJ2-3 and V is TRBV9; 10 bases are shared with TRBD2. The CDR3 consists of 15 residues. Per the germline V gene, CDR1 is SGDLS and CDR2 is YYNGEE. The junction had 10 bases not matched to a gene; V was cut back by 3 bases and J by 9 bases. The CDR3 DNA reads TGTGCCAGCAGCGCTACTAGCGGGGTCCCCCCCACGCAGTATTTT. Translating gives CASSATSGVPPTQYF.

The CDR3: CASSVNSNQPQHF. The CDR3 DNA reads TGTGCCAGCAGCGTTAATAGCAATCAGCCCCAGCATTTT. The chain uses TRBV9 and TRBJ1-5; no clear D. V was pared by 2 bases and J by 0 bases, with 3 bases between. Germline loops: CDR1 SGDLS, CDR2 YYNGEE. The CDR3 sequence is 13 residues long.

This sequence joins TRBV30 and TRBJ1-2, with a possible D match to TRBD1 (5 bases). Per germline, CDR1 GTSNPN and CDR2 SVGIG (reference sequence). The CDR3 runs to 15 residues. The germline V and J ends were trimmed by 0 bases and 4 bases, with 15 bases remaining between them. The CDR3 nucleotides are TGTGCCTGGAGTGTTTACAGGTCTTTGGGCTATGGCTACACCTTC. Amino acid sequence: CAWSVYRSLGYGYTF.

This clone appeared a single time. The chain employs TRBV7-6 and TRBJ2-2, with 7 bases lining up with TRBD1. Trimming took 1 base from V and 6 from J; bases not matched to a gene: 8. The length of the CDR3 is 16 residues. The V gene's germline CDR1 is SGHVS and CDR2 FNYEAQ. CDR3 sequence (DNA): TGTGCCAGCAGCTTAGGATCAGGACAGGCCCCCGGGGAGCTGTTTTTT. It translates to CASSLGSGQAPGELFF.

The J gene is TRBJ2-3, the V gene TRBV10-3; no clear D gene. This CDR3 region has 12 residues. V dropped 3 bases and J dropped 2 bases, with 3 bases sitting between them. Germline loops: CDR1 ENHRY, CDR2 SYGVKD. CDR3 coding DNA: TGTGCCATCAGTGATATCACAGATACGCAGTATTTT. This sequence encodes CAISDITDTQYF.

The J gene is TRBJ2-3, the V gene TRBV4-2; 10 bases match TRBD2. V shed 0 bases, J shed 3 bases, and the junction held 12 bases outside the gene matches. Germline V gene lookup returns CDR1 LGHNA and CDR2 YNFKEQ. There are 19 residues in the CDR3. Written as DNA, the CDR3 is TGTGCCAGCAGCCAAGAATCTGAGCGGGAGGGACGTGGAACAGATACGCAGTATTTT. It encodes CASSQESEREGRGTDTQYF.

CDR3 coding DNA: TGTGCCAGCAGCCAAGGAAGGGGACAGGGGGCGCTGGGCTACACCTTC. This sequence encodes CASSQGRGQGALGYTF. This chain joins TRBV5-8 and TRBJ1-2, with 12 bases aligning to TRBD1. CDR1 and CDR2 (germline): SGHTS, YDEGEE. This CDR3 contains 16 residues. Trimming at V came to 4 bases and at J to 8 bases, leaving 12 bases not matched to a gene.

The CDR3 here is CASQTGPRVEAFF. In DNA, the CDR3 is TGTGCCAGCCAGACCGGCCCTCGGGTTGAAGCTTTCTTT. The genes are TRBV27 and TRBJ1-1; D is undetermined. Germline CDR1 MNHEY, CDR2 SMNVEV (reference sequence). Trimming took off 8 bases at V and 7 bases at J, with 17 bases between the two ends. There are 13 residues in the CDR3.

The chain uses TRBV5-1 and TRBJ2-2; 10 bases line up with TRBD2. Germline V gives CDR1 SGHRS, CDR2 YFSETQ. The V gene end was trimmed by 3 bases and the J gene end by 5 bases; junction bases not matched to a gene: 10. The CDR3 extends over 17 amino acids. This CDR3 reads CASSSPPSGRDTGELFF. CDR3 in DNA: TGCGCCAGCAGCTCGCCACCCAGCGGGAGGGATACCGGGGAGCTGTTTTTT.

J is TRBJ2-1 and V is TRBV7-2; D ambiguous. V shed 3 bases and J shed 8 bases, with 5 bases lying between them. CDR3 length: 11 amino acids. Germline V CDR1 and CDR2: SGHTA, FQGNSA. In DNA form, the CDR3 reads TGTGCCAGCAGCTTTAATCATGAGCAGTTCTTC. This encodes CASSFNHEQFF.

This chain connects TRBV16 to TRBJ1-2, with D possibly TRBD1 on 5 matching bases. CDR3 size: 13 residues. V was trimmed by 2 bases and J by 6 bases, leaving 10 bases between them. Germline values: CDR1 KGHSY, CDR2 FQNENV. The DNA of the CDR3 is TGTGCCAGCAGCCAAGGGGGAGGGGATGGCTACACCTTC. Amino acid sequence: CASSQGGGDGYTF.

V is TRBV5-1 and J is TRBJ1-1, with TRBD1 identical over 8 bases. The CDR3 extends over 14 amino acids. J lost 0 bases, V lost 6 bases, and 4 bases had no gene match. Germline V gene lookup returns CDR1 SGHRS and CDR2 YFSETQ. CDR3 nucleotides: TGCGCCAGCACGTCGGACAGGGTGAACACTGAAGCTTTCTTT. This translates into CASTSDRVNTEAFF.

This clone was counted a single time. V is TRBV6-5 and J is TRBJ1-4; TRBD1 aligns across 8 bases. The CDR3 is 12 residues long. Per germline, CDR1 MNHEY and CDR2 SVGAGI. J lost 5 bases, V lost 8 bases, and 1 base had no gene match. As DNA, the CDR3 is TGTGCCAGCGGACAGGGAAATGAAAAACTGTTTTTT. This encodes CASGQGNEKLFF.

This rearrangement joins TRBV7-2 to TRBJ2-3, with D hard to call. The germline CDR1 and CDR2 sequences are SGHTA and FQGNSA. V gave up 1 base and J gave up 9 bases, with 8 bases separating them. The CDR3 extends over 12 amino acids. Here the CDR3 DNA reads TGTGCCAGCAGCTTAGTCCCCATCACGCAGTATTTT. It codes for CASSLVPITQYF.

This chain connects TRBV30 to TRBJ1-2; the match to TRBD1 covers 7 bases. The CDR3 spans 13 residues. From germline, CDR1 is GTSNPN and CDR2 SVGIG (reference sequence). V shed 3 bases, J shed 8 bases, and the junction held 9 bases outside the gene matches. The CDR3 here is CAWRAGTVRGYTF. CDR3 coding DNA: TGTGCCTGGAGAGCCGGGACAGTAAGGGGCTACACCTTC.

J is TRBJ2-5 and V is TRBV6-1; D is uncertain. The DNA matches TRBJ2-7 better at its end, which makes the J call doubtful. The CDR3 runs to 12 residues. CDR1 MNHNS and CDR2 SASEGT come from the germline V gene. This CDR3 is CASSEAGYEQYF. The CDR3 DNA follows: TGTGCCAGCAGTGAAGCGGGCTACGAGCAGTACTTC.

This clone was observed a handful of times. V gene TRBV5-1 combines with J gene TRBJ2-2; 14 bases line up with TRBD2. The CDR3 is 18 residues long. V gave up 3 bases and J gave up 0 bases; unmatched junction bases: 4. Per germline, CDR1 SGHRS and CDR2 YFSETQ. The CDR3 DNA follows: TGCGCCAGCAGCTCCGGGACTAGCGGGGGATCGAACACCGGGGAGCTGTTTTTT. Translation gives CASSSGTSGGSNTGELFF.

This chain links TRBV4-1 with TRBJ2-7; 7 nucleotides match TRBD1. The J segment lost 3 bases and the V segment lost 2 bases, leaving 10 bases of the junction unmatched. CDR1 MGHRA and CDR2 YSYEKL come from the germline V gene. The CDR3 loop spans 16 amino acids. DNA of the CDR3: TGCGCCAGCAGCCAATATACCGGGACAGCCTTCTACGAGCAGTACTTC. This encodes CASSQYTGTAFYEQYF.